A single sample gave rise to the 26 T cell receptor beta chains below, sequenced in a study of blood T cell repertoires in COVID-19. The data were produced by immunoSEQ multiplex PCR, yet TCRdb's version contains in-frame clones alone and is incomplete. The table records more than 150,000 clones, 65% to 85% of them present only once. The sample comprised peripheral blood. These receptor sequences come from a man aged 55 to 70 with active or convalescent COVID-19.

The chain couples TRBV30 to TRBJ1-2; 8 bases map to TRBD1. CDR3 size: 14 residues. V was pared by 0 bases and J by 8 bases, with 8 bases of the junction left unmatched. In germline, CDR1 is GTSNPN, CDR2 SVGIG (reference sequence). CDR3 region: CAWSVGQGATGYTF. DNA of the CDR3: TGTGCCTGGAGTGTGGGGCAGGGGGCTACAGGCTACACCTTC.

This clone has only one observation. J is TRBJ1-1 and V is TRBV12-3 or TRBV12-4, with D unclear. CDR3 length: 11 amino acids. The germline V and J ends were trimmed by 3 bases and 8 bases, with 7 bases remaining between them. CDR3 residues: CASSLAGEAFF. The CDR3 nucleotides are TGTGCCAGCAGTTTGGCGGGGGAAGCTTTCTTT.

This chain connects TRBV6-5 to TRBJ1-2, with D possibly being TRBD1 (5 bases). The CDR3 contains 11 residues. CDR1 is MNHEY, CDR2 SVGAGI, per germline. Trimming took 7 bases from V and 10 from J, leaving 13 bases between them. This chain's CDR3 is CASNRLMDYTF. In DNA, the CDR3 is TGTGCCAGCAACAGGCTCATGGACTACACCTTC.

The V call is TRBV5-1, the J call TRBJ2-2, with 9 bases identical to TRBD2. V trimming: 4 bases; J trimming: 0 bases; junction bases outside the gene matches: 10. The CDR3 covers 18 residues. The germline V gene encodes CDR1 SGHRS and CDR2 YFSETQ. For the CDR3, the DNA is TGCGCCAGCAGCCCTCGCCTACTAGCGGGTACGAACACCGGGGAGCTGTTTTTT. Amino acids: CASSPRLLAGTNTGELFF.

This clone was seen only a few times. CDR3 bases: TGTGCCTGGAGTGAACCCGGGACAGGGCCCGTCGGCTACACCTTC. It encodes CAWSEPGTGPVGYTF. The J gene is TRBJ1-2, the V gene TRBV30; 9 nucleotides agree with TRBD1. This CDR3 is built from 15 residues. Germline CDR1 GTSNPN, CDR2 SVGIG (reference sequence). V lost 1 base and J lost 8; bases outside the gene matches: 11.

The CDR3: CASGLLERYNEQFF. The DNA of the CDR3 is TGTGCTAGTGGTTTACTAGAAAGGTACAATGAGCAGTTCTTC. The chain employs TRBV12-5 and TRBJ2-1; TRBD2 might be the D (5 bases). CDR1 is LGHNT, CDR2 FRNRAP, per germline. Trimming took 3 bases from V and 4 from J, leaving 10 bases between them. This CDR3 is 14 amino acids long.

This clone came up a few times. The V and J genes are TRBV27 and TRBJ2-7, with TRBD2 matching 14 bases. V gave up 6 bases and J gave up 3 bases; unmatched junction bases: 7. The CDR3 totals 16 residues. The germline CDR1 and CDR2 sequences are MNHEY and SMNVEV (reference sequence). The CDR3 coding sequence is TGTGCCAGCAGGAGATCAGGGACTAGCGGGAGCTACGAGCAGTACTTC. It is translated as CASRRSGTSGSYEQYF.

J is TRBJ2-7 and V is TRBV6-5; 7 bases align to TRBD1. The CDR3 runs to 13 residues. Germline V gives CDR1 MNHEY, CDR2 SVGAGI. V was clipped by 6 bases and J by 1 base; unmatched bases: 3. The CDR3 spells CASRPGQSYEQYF. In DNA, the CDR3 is TGTGCCAGCAGACCGGGACAGTCCTACGAGCAGTACTTC.

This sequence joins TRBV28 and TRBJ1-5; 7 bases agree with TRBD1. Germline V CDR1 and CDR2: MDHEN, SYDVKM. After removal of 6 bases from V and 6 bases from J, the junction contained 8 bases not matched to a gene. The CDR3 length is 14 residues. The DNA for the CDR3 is TGTGCCAGCAGCCCTACAACAGGGGTTCAGCCCCAGCATTTT. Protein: CASSPTTGVQPQHF.

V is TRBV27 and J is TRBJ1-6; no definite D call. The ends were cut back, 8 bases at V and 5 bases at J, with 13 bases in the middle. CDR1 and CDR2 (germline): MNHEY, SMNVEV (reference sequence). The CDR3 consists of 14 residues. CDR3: CASRWASDNSPLHF. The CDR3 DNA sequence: TGTGCCAGCCGGTGGGCCTCGGATAATTCACCCCTCCACTTT.

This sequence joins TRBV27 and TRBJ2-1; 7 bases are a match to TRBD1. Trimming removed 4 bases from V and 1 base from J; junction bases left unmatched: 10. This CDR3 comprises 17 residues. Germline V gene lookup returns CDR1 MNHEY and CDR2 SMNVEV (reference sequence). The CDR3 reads CASSSTSLQGSYNEQFF. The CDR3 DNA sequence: TGTGCCAGCAGTTCAACATCCTTACAGGGGTCCTACAATGAGCAGTTCTTC.

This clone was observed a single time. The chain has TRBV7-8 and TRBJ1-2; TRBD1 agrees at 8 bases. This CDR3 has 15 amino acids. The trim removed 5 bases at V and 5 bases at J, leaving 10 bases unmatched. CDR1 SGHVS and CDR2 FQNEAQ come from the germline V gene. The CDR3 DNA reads TGTGCCAGCAGCCAATGGACAGGGAGCGGTTATGGCTACACCTTC. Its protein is CASSQWTGSGYGYTF.

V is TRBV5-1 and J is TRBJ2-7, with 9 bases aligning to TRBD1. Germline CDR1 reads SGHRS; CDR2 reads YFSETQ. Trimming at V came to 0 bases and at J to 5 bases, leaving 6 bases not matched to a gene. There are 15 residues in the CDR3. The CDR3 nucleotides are TGCGCCAGCAGCTTGGGTGGACAGGGGATCCACGAGCAGTACTTC. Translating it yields CASSLGGQGIHEQYF.

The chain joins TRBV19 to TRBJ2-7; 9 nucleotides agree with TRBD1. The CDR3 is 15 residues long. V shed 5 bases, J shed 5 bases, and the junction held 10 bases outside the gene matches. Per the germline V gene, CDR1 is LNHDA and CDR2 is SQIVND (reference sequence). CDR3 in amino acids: CASSSLQGASNEQYF. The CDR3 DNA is TGTGCCAGTAGTTCATTACAGGGGGCGAGCAACGAGCAGTACTTC.

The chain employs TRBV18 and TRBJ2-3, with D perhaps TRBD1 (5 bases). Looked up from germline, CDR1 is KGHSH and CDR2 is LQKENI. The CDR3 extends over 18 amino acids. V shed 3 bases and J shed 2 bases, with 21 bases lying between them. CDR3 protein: CASSPTAPGRLVTDTQYF. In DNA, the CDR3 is TGTGCCAGCTCACCGACAGCTCCCGGACGACTGGTCACAGATACGCAGTATTTT.

The DNA for the CDR3 is TGTGCCAGCAGCTTACGGACAGACTACGAGCAGTACTTC. Protein sequence: CASSLRTDYEQYF. The chain has TRBV11-3 and TRBJ2-7; a possible D gene is TRBD1 (6 bases). Germline lookup yields CDR1 SGHNT and CDR2 YENEEA. CDR3 length: 13 amino acids. V was cut by 2 bases and J by 3 bases, with 8 bases left in between.

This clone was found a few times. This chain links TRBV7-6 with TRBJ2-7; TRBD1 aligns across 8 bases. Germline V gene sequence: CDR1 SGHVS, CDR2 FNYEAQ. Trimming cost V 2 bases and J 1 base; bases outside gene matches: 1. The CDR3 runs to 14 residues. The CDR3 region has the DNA TGTGCCAGCAGCTTAACAGGGGGGTCCTACGAGCAGTACTTC. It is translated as CASSLTGGSYEQYF.

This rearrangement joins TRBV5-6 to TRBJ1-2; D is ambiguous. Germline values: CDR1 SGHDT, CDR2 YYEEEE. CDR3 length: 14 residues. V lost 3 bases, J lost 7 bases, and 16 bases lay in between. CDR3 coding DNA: TGTGCCAGCAGCTACAGTTACGGTTGGTCTGGCTACACCTTC. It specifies CASSYSYGWSGYTF.

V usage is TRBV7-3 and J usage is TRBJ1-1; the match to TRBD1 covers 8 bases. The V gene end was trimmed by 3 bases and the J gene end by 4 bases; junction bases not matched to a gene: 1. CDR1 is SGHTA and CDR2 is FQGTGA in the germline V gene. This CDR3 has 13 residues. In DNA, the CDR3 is TGTGCCAGCAGCTTCGACAGGGGCACTGAAGCTTTCTTT. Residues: CASSFDRGTEAFF.

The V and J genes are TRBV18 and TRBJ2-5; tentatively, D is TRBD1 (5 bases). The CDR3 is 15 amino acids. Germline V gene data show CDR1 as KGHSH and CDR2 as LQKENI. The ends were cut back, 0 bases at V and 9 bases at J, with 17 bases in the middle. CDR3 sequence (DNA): TGTGCCAGCTCACCACCGTCGCTAGGGGAAGGGGCCCAGTACTTC. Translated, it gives CASSPPSLGEGAQYF.

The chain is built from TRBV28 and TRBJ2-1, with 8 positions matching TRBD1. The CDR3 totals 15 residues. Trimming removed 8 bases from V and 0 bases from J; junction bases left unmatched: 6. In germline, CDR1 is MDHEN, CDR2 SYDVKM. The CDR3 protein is CASERQGSSYNEQFF. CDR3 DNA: TGTGCCAGCGAAAGACAGGGGAGCTCCTACAATGAGCAGTTCTTC.

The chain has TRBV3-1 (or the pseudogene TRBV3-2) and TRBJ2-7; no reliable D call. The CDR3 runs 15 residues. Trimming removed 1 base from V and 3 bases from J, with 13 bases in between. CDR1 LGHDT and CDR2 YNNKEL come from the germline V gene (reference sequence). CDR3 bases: TGTGCCAGCAGCCAAGGAATCGACACCGTCTACGAGCAGTACTTC. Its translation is CASSQGIDTVYEQYF.

CDR3 sequence reads: CASSFKQHTEAFF. In nucleotides, the CDR3 is TGTGCCAGCAGTTTTAAACAGCACACTGAAGCTTTCTTT. This sequence joins TRBV12-3 or TRBV12-4 and TRBJ1-1; D is undetermined. Trimming stripped 3 bases from V and 3 bases from J, with 8 bases between. The CDR3 covers 13 residues.

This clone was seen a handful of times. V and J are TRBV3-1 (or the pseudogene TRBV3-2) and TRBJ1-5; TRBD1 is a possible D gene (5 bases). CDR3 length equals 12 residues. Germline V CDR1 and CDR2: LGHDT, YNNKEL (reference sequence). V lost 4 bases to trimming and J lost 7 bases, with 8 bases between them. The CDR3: CASSPGDQPQHF. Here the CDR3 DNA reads TGTGCCAGCAGCCCGGGGGACCAGCCCCAGCATTTT.

The CDR3 coding sequence is TGCGCCAGCAAACAGGGCTCGGACACCGGGGAGCTGTTTTTT. Translating gives CASKQGSDTGELFF. The chain employs TRBV5-1 and TRBJ2-2; tentatively, D is TRBD1 (6 bases). Trimming pared 6 bases from V and 3 bases from J, leaving 12 bases between. The germline V gene encodes CDR1 SGHRS and CDR2 YFSETQ. The length of the CDR3 is 14 residues. Together with reference TRBV5-1 and TRBJ2-2, the CDR3 gives the full variable domain: KAGVTQTPRYLIKTRGQQVTLSCSPISGHRSVSWYQQTPGQGLQFLFEYFSETQRNKGNFPGRFSGRQFSNSRSEMNVSTLELGDSALYLCASKQGSDTGELFFGEGSRLTVL.

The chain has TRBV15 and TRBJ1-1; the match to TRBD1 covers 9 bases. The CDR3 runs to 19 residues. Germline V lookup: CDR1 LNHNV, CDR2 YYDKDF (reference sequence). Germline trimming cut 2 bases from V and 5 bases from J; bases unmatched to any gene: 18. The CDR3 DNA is TGTGCCACCAGCAGACCCCACGGGGGGACAGGGTTTCTCTTGACTGAAGCTTTCTTT. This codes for CATSRPHGGTGFLLTEAFF.